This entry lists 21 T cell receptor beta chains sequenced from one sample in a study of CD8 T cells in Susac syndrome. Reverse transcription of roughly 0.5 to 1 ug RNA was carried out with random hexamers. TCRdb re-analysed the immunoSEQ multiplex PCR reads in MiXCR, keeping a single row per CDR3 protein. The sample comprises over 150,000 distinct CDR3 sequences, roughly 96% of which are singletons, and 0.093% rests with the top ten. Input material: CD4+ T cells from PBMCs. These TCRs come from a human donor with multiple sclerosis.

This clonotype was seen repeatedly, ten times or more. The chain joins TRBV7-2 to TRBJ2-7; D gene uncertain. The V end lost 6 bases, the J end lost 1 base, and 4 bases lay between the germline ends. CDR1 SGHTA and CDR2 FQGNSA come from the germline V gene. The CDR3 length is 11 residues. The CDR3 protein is CASSLSYEQYF. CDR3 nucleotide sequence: TGTGCCAGCAGTCTATCCTACGAGCAGTACTTC. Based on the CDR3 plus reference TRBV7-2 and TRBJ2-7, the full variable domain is GAGVSQSPSNKVTEKGKDVELRCDPISGHTALYWYRQSLGQGLEFLIYFQGNSAPDKSGLPSDRFSAERTGGSVSTLTIQRTQQEDSAVYLCASSLSYEQYFGPGTRLTVT.

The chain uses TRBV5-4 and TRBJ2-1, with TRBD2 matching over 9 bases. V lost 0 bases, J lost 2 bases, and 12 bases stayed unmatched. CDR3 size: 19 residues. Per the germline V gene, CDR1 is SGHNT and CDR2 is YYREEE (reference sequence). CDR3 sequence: CASSLVGSGRSGAYNEQFF. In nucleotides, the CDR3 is TGTGCCAGCAGCTTGGTGGGTAGCGGGAGAAGTGGAGCCTACAATGAGCAGTTCTTC. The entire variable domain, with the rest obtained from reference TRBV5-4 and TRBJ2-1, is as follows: ETGVTQSPTHLIKTRGQQVTLRCSSQSGHNTVSWYQQALGQGPQFIFQYYREEENGRGNFPPRFSGLQFPNYSSELNVNALELDDSALYLCASSLVGSGRSGAYNEQFFGPGTRLTVL.

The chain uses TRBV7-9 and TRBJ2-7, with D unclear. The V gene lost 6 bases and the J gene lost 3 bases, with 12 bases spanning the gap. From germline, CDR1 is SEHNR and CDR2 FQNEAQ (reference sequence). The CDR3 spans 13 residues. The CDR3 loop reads CASSSRWGYEQYF. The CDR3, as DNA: TGTGCCAGCAGTTCCCGATGGGGCTACGAGCAGTACTTC.

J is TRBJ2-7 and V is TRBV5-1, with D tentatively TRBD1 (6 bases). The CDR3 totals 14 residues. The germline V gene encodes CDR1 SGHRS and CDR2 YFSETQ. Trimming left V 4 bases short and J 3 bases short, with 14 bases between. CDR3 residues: CASSTTTGIYEQYF. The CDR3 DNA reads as TGCGCCAGCAGCACTACTACAGGGATCTACGAGCAGTACTTC.

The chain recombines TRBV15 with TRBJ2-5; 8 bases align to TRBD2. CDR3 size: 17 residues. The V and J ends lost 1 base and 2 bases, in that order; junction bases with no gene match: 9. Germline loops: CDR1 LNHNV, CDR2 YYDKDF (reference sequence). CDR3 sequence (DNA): TGTGCCACCAGCAGAGGAAACGGAGTAGCGGGACAAGAGACCCAGTACTTC. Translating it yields CATSRGNGVAGQETQYF.

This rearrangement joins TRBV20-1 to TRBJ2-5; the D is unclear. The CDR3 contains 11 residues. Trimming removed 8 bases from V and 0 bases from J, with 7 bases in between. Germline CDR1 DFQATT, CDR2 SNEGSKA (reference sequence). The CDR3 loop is CSCQNQETQYF. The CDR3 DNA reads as TGCAGTTGTCAGAACCAAGAGACCCAGTACTTC.

CDR3 nucleotides: TGTGCCAGCAGGCCTCACAGGGACGATCAGCCCCAGCATTTT. This translates into CASRPHRDDQPQHF. The rearrangement joins TRBV28 to TRBJ1-5, with D possibly being TRBD1 (6 bases). CDR1 is MDHEN and CDR2 is SYDVKM in the germline V gene. V was pared by 6 bases and J by 5 bases, with 14 bases between. This CDR3 region has 14 residues.

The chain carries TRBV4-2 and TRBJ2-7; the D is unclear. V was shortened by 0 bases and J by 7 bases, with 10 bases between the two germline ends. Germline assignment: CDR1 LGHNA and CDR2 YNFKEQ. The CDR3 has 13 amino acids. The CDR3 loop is CASSQDPEGEQYF. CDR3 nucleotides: TGTGCCAGCAGCCAAGACCCCGAAGGGGAGCAGTACTTC.

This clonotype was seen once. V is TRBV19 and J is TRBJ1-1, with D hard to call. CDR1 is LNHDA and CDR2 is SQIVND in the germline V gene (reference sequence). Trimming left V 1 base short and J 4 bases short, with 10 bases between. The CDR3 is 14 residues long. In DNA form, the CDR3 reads TGTGCCAGTAGTATAGGGCGGGGAGGCACTGAAGCTTTCTTT. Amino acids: CASSIGRGGTEAFF.

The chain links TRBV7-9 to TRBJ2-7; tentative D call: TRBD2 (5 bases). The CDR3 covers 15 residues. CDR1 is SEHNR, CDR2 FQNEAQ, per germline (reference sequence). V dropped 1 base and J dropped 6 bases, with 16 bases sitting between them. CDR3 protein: CASSLEFAGGSEQYF. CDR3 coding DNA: TGTGCCAGCAGCTTAGAATTTGCAGGAGGAAGCGAGCAGTACTTC.

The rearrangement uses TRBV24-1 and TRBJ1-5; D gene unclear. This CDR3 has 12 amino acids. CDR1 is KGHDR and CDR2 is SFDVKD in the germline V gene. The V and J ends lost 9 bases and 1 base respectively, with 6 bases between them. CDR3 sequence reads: CATGRSNQPQHF. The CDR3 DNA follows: TGTGCCACCGGACGGAGCAATCAGCCCCAGCATTTT.

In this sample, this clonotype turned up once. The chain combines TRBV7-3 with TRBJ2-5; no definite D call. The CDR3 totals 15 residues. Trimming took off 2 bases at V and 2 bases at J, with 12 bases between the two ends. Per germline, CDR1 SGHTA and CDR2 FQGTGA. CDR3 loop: CASSLFGQVQETQYF. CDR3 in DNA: TGTGCCAGCAGCTTATTTGGGCAGGTGCAAGAGACCCAGTACTTC.

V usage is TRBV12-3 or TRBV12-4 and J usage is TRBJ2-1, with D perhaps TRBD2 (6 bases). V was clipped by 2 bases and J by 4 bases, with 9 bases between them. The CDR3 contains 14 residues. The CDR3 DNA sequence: TGTGCCAGCAGTTTACTAGCGCTGTACAATGAGCAGTTCTTC. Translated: CASSLLALYNEQFF.

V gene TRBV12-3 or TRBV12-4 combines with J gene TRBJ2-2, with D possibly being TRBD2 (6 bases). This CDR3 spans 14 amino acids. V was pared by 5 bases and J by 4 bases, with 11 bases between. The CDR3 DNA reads TGTGCCAGCAGTCCCTTCGGGAGCACCGGGGAGCTGTTTTTT. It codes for CASSPFGSTGELFF.

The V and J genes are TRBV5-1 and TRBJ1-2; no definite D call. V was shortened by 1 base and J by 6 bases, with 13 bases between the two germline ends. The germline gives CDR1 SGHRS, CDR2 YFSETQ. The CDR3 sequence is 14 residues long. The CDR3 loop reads CASSLKSQEDGYTF. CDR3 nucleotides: TGCGCCAGCAGCTTGAAGTCCCAAGAGGATGGCTACACCTTC.

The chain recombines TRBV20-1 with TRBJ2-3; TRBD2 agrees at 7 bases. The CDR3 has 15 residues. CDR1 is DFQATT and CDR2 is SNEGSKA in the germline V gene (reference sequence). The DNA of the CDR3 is TGCGGGTGGCGGTCCGGGAGGAAGAAATTGGATACGCAGTATTTT. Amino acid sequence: CGWRSGRKKLDTQYF.

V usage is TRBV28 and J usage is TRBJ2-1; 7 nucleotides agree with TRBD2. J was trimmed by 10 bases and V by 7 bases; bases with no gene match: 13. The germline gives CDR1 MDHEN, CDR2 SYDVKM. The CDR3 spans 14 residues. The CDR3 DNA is TGTGCCAGCACTAGAAGCGGGGTAGTCGGGGAGCAGTTCTTC. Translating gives CASTRSGVVGEQFF.

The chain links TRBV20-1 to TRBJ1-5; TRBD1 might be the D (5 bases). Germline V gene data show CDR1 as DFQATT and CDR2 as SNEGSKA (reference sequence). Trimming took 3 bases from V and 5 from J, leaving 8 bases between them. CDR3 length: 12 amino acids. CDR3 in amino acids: CSARRGDQPQHF. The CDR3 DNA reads TGCAGTGCTAGGAGGGGAGATCAGCCCCAGCATTTT.

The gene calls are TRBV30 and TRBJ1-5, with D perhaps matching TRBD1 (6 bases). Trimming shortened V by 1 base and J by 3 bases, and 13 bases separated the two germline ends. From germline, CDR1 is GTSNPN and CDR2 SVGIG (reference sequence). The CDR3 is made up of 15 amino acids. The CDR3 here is CAWSGTGAINQPQHF. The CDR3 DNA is TGTGCCTGGAGTGGGACGGGGGCAATCAATCAGCCCCAGCATTTT.

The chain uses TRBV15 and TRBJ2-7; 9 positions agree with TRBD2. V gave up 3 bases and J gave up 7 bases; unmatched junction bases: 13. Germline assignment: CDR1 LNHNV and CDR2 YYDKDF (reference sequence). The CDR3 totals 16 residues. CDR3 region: CATSSPQGLAGIEQYF. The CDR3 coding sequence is TGTGCCACCAGCAGTCCCCAAGGTCTAGCGGGGATTGAGCAGTACTTC.

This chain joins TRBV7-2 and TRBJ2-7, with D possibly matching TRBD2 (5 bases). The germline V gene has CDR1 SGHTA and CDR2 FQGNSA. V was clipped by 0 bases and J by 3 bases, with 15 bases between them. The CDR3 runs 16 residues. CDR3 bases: TGTGCCAGCAGCTTAGCTGGTGGGAATGAGGGCTACGAGCAGTACTTC. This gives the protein CASSLAGGNEGYEQYF.